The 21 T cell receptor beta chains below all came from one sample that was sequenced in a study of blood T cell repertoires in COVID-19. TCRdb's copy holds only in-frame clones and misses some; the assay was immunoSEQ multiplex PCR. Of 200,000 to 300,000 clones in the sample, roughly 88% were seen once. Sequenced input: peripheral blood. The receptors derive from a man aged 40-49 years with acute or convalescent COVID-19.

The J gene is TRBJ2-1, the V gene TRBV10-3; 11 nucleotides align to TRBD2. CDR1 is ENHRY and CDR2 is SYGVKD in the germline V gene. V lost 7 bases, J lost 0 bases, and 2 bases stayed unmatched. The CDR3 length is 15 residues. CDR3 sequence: CAIKTSGSSYNEQFF. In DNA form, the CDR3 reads TGTGCCATCAAAACTAGCGGGAGCTCCTACAATGAGCAGTTCTTC.

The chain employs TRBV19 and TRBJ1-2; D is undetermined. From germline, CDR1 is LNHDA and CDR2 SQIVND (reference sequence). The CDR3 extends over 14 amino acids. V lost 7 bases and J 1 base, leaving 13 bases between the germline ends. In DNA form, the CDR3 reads TGTGCCAGTAAAACAAGGGAGGGTAACTATGGCTACACCTTC. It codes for CASKTREGNYGYTF.

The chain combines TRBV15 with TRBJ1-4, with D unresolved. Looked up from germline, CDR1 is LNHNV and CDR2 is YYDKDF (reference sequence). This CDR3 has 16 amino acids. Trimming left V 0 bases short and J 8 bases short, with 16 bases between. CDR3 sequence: CATSRDRGRDREKLFF. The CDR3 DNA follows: TGTGCCACCAGCAGAGATCGGGGAAGGGATAGGGAAAAACTGTTTTTT. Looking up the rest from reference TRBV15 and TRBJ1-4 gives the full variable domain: DAMVIQNPRYQVTQFGKPVTLSCSQTLNHNVMYWYQQKSSQAPKLLFHYYDKDFNNEADTPDNFQSRRPNTSFCFLDIRSPGLGDTAMYLCATSRDRGRDREKLFFGSGTQLSVL.

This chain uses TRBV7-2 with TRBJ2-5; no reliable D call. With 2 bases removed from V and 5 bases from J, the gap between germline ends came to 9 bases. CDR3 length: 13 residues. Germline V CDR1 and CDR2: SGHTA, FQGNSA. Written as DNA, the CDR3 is TGTGCCAGCAGCTTAACTCCCTCGGAGACCCAGTACTTC. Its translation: CASSLTPSETQYF.

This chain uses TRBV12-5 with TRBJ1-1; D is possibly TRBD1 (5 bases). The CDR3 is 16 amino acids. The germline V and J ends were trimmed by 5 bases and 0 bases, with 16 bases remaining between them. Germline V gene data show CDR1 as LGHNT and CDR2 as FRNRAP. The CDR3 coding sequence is TGTGCTAGTGGTCCCCTGGGGGGTCCTCTGAACACTGAAGCTTTCTTT. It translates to CASGPLGGPLNTEAFF.

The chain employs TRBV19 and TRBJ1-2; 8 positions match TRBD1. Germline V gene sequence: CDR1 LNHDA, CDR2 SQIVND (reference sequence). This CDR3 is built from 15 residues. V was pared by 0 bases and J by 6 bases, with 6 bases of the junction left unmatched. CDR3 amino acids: CASSIDPGQGHGYTF. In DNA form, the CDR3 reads TGTGCCAGTAGTATAGACCCCGGACAGGGACATGGCTACACCTTC.

CDR3 sequence (DNA): TGCGCCAGCAGTCCCAGTGGTAGCGGAAACTACGAGCAGTACTTC. This encodes CASSPSGSGNYEQYF. The V and J genes are TRBV10-1 and TRBJ2-7; TRBD2 is a possible D gene (6 bases). The CDR3 runs 15 residues. Germline V gives CDR1 WNHNN, CDR2 SYGVQD (reference sequence). Trimming took 5 bases from V and 3 from J, leaving 17 bases between them.

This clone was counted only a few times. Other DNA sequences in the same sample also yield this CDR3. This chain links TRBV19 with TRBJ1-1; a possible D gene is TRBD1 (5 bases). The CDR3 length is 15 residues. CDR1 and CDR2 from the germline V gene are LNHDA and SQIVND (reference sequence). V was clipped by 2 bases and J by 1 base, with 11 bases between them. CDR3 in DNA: TGTGCCAGTAGTATATCCAGGGCCGGGAACACTGAAGCTTTCTTT. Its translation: CASSISRAGNTEAFF.

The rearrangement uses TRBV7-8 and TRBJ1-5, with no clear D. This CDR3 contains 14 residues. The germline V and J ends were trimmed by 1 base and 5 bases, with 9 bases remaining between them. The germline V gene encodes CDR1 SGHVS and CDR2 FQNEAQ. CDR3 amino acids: CASSLEAGDQPQHF. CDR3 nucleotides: TGTGCCAGCAGCTTAGAGGCAGGTGATCAGCCCCAGCATTTT.

The CDR3 is CASSYDRGWETQYF. The CDR3 region has the DNA TGTGCCAGCAGTTACGACAGGGGTTGGGAGACCCAGTACTTC. The rearrangement joins TRBV6-6 to TRBJ2-5; 8 bases are shared with TRBD1. Germline CDR1 is MNHNY and CDR2 is SVGAGI (reference sequence). V gave up 2 bases and J gave up 5 bases; unmatched junction bases: 4. This CDR3 spans 14 amino acids.

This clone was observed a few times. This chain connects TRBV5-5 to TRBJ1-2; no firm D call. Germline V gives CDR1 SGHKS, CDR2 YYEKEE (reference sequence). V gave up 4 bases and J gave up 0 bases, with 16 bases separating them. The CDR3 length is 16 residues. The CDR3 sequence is CASSQKGLNSNYGYTF. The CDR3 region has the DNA TGTGCCAGCAGCCAAAAAGGACTGAACTCTAACTATGGCTACACCTTC.

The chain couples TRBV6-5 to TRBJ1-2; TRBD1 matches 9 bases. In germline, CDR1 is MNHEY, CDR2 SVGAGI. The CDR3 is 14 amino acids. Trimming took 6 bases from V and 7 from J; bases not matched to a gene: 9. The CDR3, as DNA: TGTGCCAGCAGGAGGGACAGGGCTCAAGGTGGCTACACCTTC. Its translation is CASRRDRAQGGYTF.

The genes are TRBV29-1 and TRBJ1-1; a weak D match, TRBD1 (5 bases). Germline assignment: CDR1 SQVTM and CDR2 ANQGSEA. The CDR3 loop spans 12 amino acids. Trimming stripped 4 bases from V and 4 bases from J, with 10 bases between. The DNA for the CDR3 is TGCAGCGTTGTCGGGGGTAGCACTGAAGCTTTCTTT. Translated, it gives CSVVGGSTEAFF.

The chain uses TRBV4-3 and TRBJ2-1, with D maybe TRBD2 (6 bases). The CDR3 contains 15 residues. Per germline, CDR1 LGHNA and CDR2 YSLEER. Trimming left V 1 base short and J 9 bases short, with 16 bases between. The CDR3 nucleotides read TGCGCCAGCAGCCAAGTCGTTCACTCCGGGGGTGAGCAGTTCTTC. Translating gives CASSQVVHSGGEQFF.

The CDR3 loop is CASSLGGAPYNEQFF. CDR3 nucleotides: TGTGCCAGTAGTCTTGGGGGGGCCCCGTACAATGAGCAGTTCTTC. The chain has TRBV19 and TRBJ2-1; D might be TRBD2 (7 bases). Trimming shortened V by 5 bases and J by 4 bases, and 15 bases separated the two germline ends. This CDR3 has 15 amino acids. Germline V lookup: CDR1 LNHDA, CDR2 SQIVND (reference sequence).

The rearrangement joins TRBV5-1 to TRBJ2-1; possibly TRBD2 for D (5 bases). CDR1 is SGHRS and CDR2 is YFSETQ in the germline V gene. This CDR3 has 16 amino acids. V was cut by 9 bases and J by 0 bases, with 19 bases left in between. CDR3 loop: CATKDHPGSSYNEQFF. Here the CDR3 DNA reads TGCGCCACCAAGGACCACCCGGGGAGCTCCTACAATGAGCAGTTCTTC.

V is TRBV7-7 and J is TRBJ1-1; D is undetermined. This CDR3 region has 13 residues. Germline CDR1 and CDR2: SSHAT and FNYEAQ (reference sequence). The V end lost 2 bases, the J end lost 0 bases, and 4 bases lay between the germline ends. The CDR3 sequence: CASSLTVNTEAFF. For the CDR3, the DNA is TGTGCCAGCAGCTTAACAGTGAACACTGAAGCTTTCTTT.

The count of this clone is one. The CDR3 reads CASSLGLSGIGTGELFF. CDR3 sequence (DNA): TGTGCCAGCAGCTTGGGGCTTAGCGGGATAGGCACCGGGGAGCTGTTTTTT. V gene TRBV5-4 combines with J gene TRBJ2-2, with TRBD2 matching over 8 bases. Trimming at V came to 0 bases and at J to 4 bases, leaving 8 bases not matched to a gene. The germline gives CDR1 SGHNT, CDR2 YYREEE (reference sequence). The CDR3 runs 17 residues.

The CDR3 is CASSPNWGQLYEQYF. The CDR3 DNA follows: TGTGCCAGCAGCCCGAACTGGGGACAGCTCTACGAGCAGTACTTC. V usage is TRBV7-6 and J usage is TRBJ2-7, with 7 bases matching TRBD1. This CDR3 has 15 amino acids. Germline trimming cut 5 bases from V and 3 bases from J; bases unmatched to any gene: 10. CDR1 is SGHVS, CDR2 FNYEAQ, per germline.

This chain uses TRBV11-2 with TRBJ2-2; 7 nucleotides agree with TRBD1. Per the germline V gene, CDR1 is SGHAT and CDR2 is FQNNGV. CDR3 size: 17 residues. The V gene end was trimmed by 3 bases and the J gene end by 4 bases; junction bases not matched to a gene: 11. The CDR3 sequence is CASSFSDRAWGTGELFF. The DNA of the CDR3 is TGTGCCAGCAGCTTTTCCGACAGGGCCTGGGGCACCGGGGAGCTGTTTTTT.

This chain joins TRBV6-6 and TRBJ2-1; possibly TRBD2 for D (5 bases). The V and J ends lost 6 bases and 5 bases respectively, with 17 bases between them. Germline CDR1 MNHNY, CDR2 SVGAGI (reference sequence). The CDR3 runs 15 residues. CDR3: CASRSDGADNNEQFF. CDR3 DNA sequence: TGTGCCAGCAGGTCTGATGGAGCGGATAACAATGAGCAGTTCTTC.